This T cell receptor beta chain was documented in a study of T-cell memory formation after mild COVID-19. Findings and caveats of the study: A subset of responding clones appeared in pre-infection memory, suggesting cross-reactive memory joined. CD4+ contracting clones lay mainly in CM and EM, CD8+ ones in EMRA.

TCRdb re-called the 5' RACE reads with MiXCR, one entry per CDR3 protein. The sample lists about 340,000 distinct CDR3 sequences; approximately 12% were seen once. Note on this clonotype: Its antigen is not identified.

This CDR3 is built from 15 residues. Germline CDR1 is SEHNR and CDR2 is FQNEAQ (reference sequence). V was shortened by 2 bases and J by 5 bases, with 13 bases between the two germline ends. The J gene is TRBJ2-1, the V gene TRBV7-9; perhaps TRBD1 as D (6 bases). This receptor was taken from a man aged 18-30 years who had mild COVID-19 (a few samples of this study predate the infection). Cell type and time point are not known. What was sequenced was PBMCs or a T cell subset sorted from them (not recorded which). The CDR3 nucleotides read TGTGCCAGCAGCTTACCCAGGGGCGGTGACAATGAGCAGTTCTTC. This gives the protein CASSLPRGGDNEQFF.